Listed below are T cell receptor beta chains from one sample, sequenced in a study of shared clonotypes between healthy human individuals. Clones were read by immunoSEQ multiplex PCR, and TCRdb kept only the in-frame ones, dropping some. This table has about 520,000 clones, 90% to 96% appearing once. Specimen: naive CD4+ T cells sorted from blood. The source of these receptors is a woman aged 30 to 39 in good health. Each CDR3 is given with its conserved first and last residue. The order of the fields is CDR3 protein, CDR3 DNA, V gene, clone size, J gene, D gene. A D gene is named only where the DNA matches it firmly. The size entry is marked missing in some rows and otherwise reads once, few, many or a size class.

CDR3: CASSYSDGPNQPQHF
DNA: TGTGCCAGCAGTTACTCGGACGGCCCCAATCAGCCCCAGCATTTT
V: TRBV6-5
size: -
J: TRBJ1-5
D: -

CDR3: CASSLSYEQYF
DNA: TGTGCCAGCAGCCTGAGCTACGAGCAGTACTTC
V: TRBV7-9
size: -
J: TRBJ2-7
D: -

CDR3: CASSLGSGQGSYEQYF
DNA: TGTGCCAGCAGCTTAGGTTCGGGACAGGGATCCTACGAGCAGTACTTC
V: TRBV7-2
size: -
J: TRBJ2-7
D: TRBD1

CDR3: CASSGMGSYEQYF
DNA: TGTGCCAGCAGTGGCATGGGATCCTACGAGCAGTACTTC
V: TRBV2
size: -
J: TRBJ2-7
D: -

CDR3: CASSSTQTHEQFF
DNA: TGTGCCAGCAGTTCTACCCAGACTCATGAGCAGTTCTTC
V: TRBV6-5
size: -
J: TRBJ2-1
D: -

CDR3: CASSPDREYGYTF
DNA: TGTGCCAGCAGCCCGGACAGGGAGTATGGCTACACCTTC
V: TRBV6-5
size: -
J: TRBJ1-2
D: TRBD1

CDR3: CASSLRQALFF
DNA: TGTGCCAGCAGTTTAAGACAGGCCCTGTTTTTT
V: TRBV28
size: -
J: TRBJ1-4
D: -

CDR3: CASSLGLAGVRRYEQYF
DNA: TGCGCCAGCAGCTTGGGACTAGCGGGAGTGCGCCGTTACGAGCAGTACTTC
V: TRBV5-1
size: -
J: TRBJ2-7
D: TRBD2

CDR3: CASSLSRDTGELFF
DNA: TGTGCCAGCAGTCTTTCCAGAGACACCGGGGAGCTGTTTTTT
V: TRBV27
size: -
J: TRBJ2-2
D: -

CDR3: CASSIDEGTFADTQYF
DNA: TGTGCCAGTAGTATAGATGAAGGGACTTTCGCCGATACGCAGTATTTT
V: TRBV19
size: once
J: TRBJ2-3
D: -

CDR3: CASSPALYEQYF
DNA: TGTGCCAGCAGTCCGGCCCTCTACGAGCAGTACTTC
V: TRBV28
size: -
J: TRBJ2-7
D: -

CDR3: CASSQELWGSNSPLHF
DNA: TGCGCCAGCAGCCAAGAGTTGTGGGGGTCCAATTCACCCCTCCACTTT
V: TRBV4-1
size: once
J: TRBJ1-6
D: -

CDR3: CASSGTGDQPQHF
DNA: TGTGCCAGCAGTGGAACAGGGGATCAGCCCCAGCATTTT
V: TRBV6-1
size: -
J: TRBJ1-5
D: TRBD1

CDR3: CASSQHGKNTEAFF
DNA: TGTGCCAGCAGCCAGCATGGGAAGAACACTGAAGCTTTCTTT
V: TRBV28
size: -
J: TRBJ1-1
D: -

CDR3: CAISGDRQYQETQYF
DNA: TGTGCCATCAGTGGGGACAGACAGTACCAAGAGACCCAGTACTTC
V: TRBV10-3
size: -
J: TRBJ2-5
D: TRBD1

CDR3: CASSNRPGCGFYEQYF
DNA: TGTGCCAGCAGCAACCGCCCAGGGTGCGGGTTTTACGAGCAGTACTTC
V: TRBV11-2
size: -
J: TRBJ2-7
D: -

CDR3: CAREDFSSTDTQYF
DNA: TGTGCCAGAGAGGACTTCTCTAGCACAGATACGCAGTATTTT
V: TRBV12-1
size: -
J: TRBJ2-3
D: -

CDR3: CASGSATRGGNEQFF
DNA: TGTGCCAGCGGTTCGGCGACAAGGGGGGGGAATGAGCAGTTCTTC
V: TRBV5-4
size: -
J: TRBJ2-1
D: -

CDR3: CASSLDRSGSKQFF
DNA: TGTGCCAGCAGCTTAGATCGTAGCGGGAGTAAGCAGTTCTTC
V: TRBV11-1
size: -
J: TRBJ2-1
D: TRBD2

CDR3: CAISENNEQFF
DNA: TGTGCCATCAGTGAAAACAATGAGCAGTTCTTC
V: TRBV10-3
size: -
J: TRBJ2-1
D: -

CDR3: CASSLGGRWVGSSSYEQYF
DNA: TGTGCCAGCAGCTTAGGCGGCAGATGGGTCGGGTCTAGCTCCTACGAGCAGTACTTC
V: TRBV13
size: once
J: TRBJ2-7
D: -

CDR3: CSARTVDSYEQYF
DNA: TGCAGCGCAAGGACAGTCGACTCCTACGAGCAGTACTTC
V: TRBV29-1
size: -
J: TRBJ2-7
D: -

CDR3: CASSLDYGGDTQYF
DNA: TGTGCCAGCAGCTTAGATTATGGGGGAGATACGCAGTATTTT
V: TRBV11-2
size: -
J: TRBJ2-3
D: -

CDR3: CASSAQGTEAFF
DNA: TGTGCCAGCTCAGCACAGGGGACTGAAGCTTTCTTT
V: TRBV18
size: -
J: TRBJ1-1
D: TRBD1

CDR3: CASSERGISNYGYTF
DNA: TGTGCCAGCAGTGAAAGGGGGATTTCAAACTATGGCTACACCTTC
V: TRBV2
size: -
J: TRBJ1-2
D: -

CDR3: CASSQTSGIAYEQYF
DNA: TGTGCCAGCAGCCAGACTAGCGGAATTGCCTACGAGCAGTACTTC
V: TRBV7-2
size: -
J: TRBJ2-7
D: TRBD2

CDR3: CASSPRRDDGYTF
DNA: TGTGCCAGCTCACCAAGGAGAGATGATGGCTACACCTTC
V: TRBV18
size: once
J: TRBJ1-2
D: -

CDR3: CASSIRAVTEAFF
DNA: TGTGCCAGTAGTATTAGGGCCGTCACTGAAGCTTTCTTT
V: TRBV19
size: -
J: TRBJ1-1
D: -

CDR3: CASSPGQFTGFYGYTF
DNA: TGTGCCAGCAGCCCCGGTCAGTTTACAGGGTTTTATGGCTACACCTTC
V: TRBV9
size: -
J: TRBJ1-2
D: -

CDR3: CASRKTGQGVGGLYNEQFF
DNA: TGTGCCAGCAGGAAGACGGGACAGGGTGTGGGGGGCCTCTACAATGAGCAGTTCTTC
V: TRBV2
size: -
J: TRBJ2-1
D: TRBD1

CDR3: CASSQEWGHAQETQYF
DNA: TGTGCCAGCTCACAGGAATGGGGGCACGCTCAAGAGACCCAGTACTTC
V: TRBV18
size: -
J: TRBJ2-5
D: -

CDR3: CASSEEGLPTQGGQFF
DNA: TGCGCCAGCAGTGAAGAGGGATTACCCACCCAGGGTGGGCAGTTCTTC
V: TRBV10-1
size: -
J: TRBJ2-1
D: -

CDR3: CSVPGTSGSTDTQYF
DNA: TGCAGCGTCCCCGGGACTAGCGGGAGCACAGATACGCAGTATTTT
V: TRBV29-1
size: -
J: TRBJ2-3
D: TRBD2

CDR3: CASSPTGTYGYTF
DNA: TGTGCCAGCAGTCCTACAGGGACCTATGGCTACACCTTC
V: TRBV27
size: -
J: TRBJ1-2
D: -

CDR3: CASSRRGQGAQETQYF
DNA: TGTGCCAGCAGCCGAAGGGGACAGGGGGCCCAAGAGACCCAGTACTTC
V: TRBV7-9
size: once
J: TRBJ2-5
D: TRBD1

CDR3: CASSYGLAGDNEQFF
DNA: TGTGCCAGCAGTTACGGACTAGCGGGAGACAATGAGCAGTTCTTC
V: TRBV6-5
size: -
J: TRBJ2-1
D: TRBD2

CDR3: CASSYSRGTDGGYTF
DNA: TGTGCCAGCAGTTACTCTCGCGGGACAGACGGTGGCTACACCTTC
V: TRBV6-6
size: once
J: TRBJ1-2
D: TRBD1

CDR3: CASSPRTYNEQFF
DNA: TGTGCCAGCAGCCCCCGTACCTACAATGAGCAGTTCTTC
V: TRBV11-2
size: -
J: TRBJ2-1
D: -

CDR3: CASSMDRVRQPQHF
DNA: TGTGCCAGCAGCATGGACAGGGTACGACAGCCCCAGCATTTT
V: TRBV28
size: once
J: TRBJ1-5
D: TRBD1

CDR3: CASSRDRENTEAFF
DNA: TGCGCCAGCAGCAGGGACAGGGAGAACACTGAAGCTTTCTTT
V: TRBV5-1
size: -
J: TRBJ1-1
D: TRBD1